The T cell receptor (beta chain) described here comes from a study of CD8 T cells in ankylosing spondylitis. Overall study findings and caveats: Blood from ankylosing spondylitis patients appeared to carry a characteristic eight-variant TCR beta motif.

The CDR3 has 15 residues. Trimming cost V 6 bases and J 2 bases, with 18 bases left between them. Germline V gene data show CDR1 as DFQATT and CDR2 as SNEGSKA (reference sequence). In this sample, this clonotype turned up many times. Its target is not known. Researchers built TCR beta libraries using quantitative 5'-RACE with molecular barcodes. One entry per CDR3 protein results from TCRdb running MiXCR on the 5' RACE reads. The data show more than 500,000 distinct CDR3 sequences, 5.3% seen once. Material: blood, either unsorted or a sorted T cell fraction (not recorded which). This TCR derives from a male donor with ankylosing spondylitis. The chain combines TRBV20-1 with TRBJ2-3; possibly TRBD1 for D (6 bases). This chain's CDR3 is CSAKVDRGFTDTQYF. CDR3 coding DNA: TGCAGTGCCAAGGTGGACAGAGGATTCACAGATACGCAGTATTTT.